This TCR beta chain was found in a study of cytomegalovirus exposure and HLA in healthy donors. V gave up 5 bases and J gave up 6 bases; unmatched junction bases: 10. The CDR3 runs 15 residues. Germline loops: CDR1 MNHEY, CDR2 SMNVEV (reference sequence). PCR amplification relied on 60 Vbeta primers (plus 13 Jbeta primers). The method was immunoSEQ multiplex PCR; TCRdb's version includes in-frame clones alone and lacks a portion of them. Of 200,000 to 250,000 clones in the sample, 85% to 90% were seen once. The TCR originated in a woman under 30 in good health and CMV-seronegative. The chain employs TRBV27 and TRBJ2-1, with TRBD2 matching 7 bases. Sequenced sample: PBMCs. The CDR3 reads CASSPRRLAGNEQFF. DNA of the CDR3: TGTGCCAGCAGTCCTCGGCGACTAGCAGGCAATGAGCAGTTCTTC.